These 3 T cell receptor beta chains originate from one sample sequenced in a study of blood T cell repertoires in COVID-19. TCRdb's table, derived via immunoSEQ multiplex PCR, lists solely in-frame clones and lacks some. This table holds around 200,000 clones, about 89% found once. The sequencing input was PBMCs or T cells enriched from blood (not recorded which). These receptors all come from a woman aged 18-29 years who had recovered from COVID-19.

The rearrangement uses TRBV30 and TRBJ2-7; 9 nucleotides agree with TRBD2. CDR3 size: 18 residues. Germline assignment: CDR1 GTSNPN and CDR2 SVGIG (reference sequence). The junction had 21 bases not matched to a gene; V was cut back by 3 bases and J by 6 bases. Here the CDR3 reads CAWRKRGGGLAVFSEQYF. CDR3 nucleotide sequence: TGTGCCTGGAGGAAGCGCGGCGGGGGACTAGCAGTGTTCTCCGAGCAGTACTTC.

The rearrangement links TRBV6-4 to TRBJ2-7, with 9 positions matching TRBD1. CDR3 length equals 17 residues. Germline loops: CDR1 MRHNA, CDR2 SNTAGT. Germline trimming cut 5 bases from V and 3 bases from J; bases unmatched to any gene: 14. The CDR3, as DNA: TGTGCCAGCAGTCTTCTACTTTTGGACAGGGGCTACTACGAGCAGTACTTC. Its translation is CASSLLLLDRGYYEQYF.

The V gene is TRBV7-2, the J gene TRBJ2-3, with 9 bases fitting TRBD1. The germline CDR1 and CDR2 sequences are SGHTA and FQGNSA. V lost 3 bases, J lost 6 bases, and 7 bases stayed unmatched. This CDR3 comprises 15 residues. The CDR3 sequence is CASSFGTGYGDTQYF. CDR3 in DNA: TGTGCCAGCAGCTTCGGGACAGGGTACGGGGATACGCAGTATTTT.